This T cell receptor (beta chain) originates from a study of T cells after yellow fever vaccination. Study details: The authors prepared low-cell-number fractions using SMART-Seq v4 Ultra Low Input. Broader study findings: Contamination of FACS-sorted repertoires by abundant clonotypes from the bulk population could occur.

The germline V gene has CDR1 SGHRS and CDR2 YFSETQ. J lost 5 bases, V lost 0 bases, and 4 bases had no gene match. This CDR3 spans 16 amino acids. TCRdb itself ran the 5' RACE reads through MiXCR, one entry per CDR3 protein. The table lists about 300,000 distinct CDR3 sequences, roughly 8.7% of them singletons. With regard to this clonotype: Its antigen is not identified.

The chain employs TRBV5-1 and TRBJ2-3, with TRBD2 identical over 12 bases. The sample was CD4+ T cells sorted from PBMCs, taken 5 days after the yellow fever booster vaccination. The receptor's source is a young man who received the YFV17D yellow fever vaccine. CDR3: CASSLGLAGGQDTQYF. The CDR3 DNA follows: TGCGCCAGCAGCTTGGGCCTAGCGGGGGGGCAAGATACGCAGTATTTT.